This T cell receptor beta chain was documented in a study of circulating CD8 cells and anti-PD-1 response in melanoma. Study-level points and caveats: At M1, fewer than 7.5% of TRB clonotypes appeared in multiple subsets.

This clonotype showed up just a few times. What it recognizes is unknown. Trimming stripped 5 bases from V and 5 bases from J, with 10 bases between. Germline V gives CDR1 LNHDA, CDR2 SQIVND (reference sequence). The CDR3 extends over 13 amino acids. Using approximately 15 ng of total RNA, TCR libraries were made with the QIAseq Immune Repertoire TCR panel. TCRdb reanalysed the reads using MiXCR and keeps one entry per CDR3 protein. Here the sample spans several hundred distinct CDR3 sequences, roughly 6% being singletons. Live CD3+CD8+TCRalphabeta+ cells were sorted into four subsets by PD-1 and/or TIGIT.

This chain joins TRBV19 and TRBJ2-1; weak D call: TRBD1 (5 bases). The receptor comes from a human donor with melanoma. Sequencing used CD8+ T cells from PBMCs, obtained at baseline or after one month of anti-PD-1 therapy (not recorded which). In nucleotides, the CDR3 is TGTGCCAGTAGTCCCAGACAGCACAATGAGCAGTTCTTC. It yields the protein CASSPRQHNEQFF.